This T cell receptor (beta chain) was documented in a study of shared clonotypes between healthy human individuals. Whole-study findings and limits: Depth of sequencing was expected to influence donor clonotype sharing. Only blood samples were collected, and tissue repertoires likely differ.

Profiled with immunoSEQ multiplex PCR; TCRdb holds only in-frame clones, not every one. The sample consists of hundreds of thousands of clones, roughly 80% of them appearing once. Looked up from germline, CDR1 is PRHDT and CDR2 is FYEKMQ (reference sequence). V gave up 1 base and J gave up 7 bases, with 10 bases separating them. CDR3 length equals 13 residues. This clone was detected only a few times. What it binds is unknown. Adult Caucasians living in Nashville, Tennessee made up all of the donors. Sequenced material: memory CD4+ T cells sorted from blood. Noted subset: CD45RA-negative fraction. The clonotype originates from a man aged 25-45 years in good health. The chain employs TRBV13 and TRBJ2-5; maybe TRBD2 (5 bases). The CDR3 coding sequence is TGTGCCAGCAGCTTAGTGTCCGCGGGGACCCAGTACTTC. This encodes CASSLVSAGTQYF.